This T cell receptor (beta chain) was found in a study of T cell responses to AZD1222 COVID-19 vaccine. Trimming shortened V by 1 base and J by 5 bases, and 9 bases separated the two germline ends. Looked up from germline, CDR1 is LNHDA and CDR2 is SQIVND (reference sequence). There are 14 residues in the CDR3. Sequenced by immunoSEQ multiplex PCR; TCRdb stores in-frame clones only, minus some. The table has about 180,000 clones, almost 90% seen once. This clone was recorded only once. Sequenced material: peripheral blood, taken 28 days after the second AZD1222 dose. This TCR was recovered from an adult who received the AZD1222 COVID-19 vaccine. The chain carries TRBV19 and TRBJ1-5; D not resolved. The CDR3 loop reads CASSIATMDQPQHF. The DNA of the CDR3 is TGTGCCAGTAGTATAGCCACGATGGATCAGCCCCAGCATTTT.